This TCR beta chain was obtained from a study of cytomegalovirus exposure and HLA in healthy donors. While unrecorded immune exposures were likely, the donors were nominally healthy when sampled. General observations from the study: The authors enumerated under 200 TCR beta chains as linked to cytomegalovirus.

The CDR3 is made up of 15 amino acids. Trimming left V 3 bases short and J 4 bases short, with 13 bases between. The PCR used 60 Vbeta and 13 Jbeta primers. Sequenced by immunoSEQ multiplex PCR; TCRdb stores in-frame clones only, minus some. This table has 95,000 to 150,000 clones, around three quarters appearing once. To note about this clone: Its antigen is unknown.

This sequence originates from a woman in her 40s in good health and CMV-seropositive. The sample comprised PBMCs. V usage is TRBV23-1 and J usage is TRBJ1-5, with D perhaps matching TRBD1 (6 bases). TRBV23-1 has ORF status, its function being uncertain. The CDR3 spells CASSHGNRVNQPQHF. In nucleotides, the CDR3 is TGCGCCAGCAGTCATGGAAACAGGGTAAATCAGCCCCAGCATTTT.